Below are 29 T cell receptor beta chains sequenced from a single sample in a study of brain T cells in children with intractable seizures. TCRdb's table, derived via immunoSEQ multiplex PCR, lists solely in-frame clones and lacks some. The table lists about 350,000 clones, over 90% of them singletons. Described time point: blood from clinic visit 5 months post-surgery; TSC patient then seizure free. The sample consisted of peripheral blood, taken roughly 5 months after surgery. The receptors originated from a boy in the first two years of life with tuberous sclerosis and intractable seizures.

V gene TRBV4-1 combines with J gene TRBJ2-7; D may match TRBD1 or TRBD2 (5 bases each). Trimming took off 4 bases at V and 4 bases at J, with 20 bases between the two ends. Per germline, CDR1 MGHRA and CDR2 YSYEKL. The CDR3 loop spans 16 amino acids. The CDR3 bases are TGCGCCAGCAGCCGGGACCACCACCCGGGCCCTTACGAGCAGTACTTC. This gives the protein CASSRDHHPGPYEQYF.

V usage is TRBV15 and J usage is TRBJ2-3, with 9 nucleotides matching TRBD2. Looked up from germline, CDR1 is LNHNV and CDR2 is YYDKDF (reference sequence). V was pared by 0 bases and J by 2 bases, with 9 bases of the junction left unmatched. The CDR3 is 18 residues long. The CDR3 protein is CATSRDLAGQHTTDTQYF. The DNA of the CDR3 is TGTGCCACCAGCAGAGATCTAGCGGGACAGCACACCACAGATACGCAGTATTTT. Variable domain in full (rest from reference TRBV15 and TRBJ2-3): DAMVIQNPRYQVTQFGKPVTLSCSQTLNHNVMYWYQQKSSQAPKLLFHYYDKDFNNEADTPDNFQSRRPNTSFCFLDIRSPGLGDTAMYLCATSRDLAGQHTTDTQYFGPGTRLTVL.

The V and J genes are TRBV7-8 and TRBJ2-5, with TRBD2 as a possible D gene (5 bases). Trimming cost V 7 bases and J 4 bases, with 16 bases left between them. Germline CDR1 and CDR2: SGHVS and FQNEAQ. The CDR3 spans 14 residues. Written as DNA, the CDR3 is TGTGCCAGCACCCCCCAGAGCGGCCGAGAGACCCAGTACTTC. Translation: CASTPQSGRETQYF.

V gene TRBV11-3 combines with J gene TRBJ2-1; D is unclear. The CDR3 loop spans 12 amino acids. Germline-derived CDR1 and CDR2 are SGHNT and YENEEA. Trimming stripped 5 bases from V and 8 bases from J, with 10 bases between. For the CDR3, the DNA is TGTGCCAGCAGCCCCCCCGGTGATGAGCAGTTCTTC. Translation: CASSPPGDEQFF.

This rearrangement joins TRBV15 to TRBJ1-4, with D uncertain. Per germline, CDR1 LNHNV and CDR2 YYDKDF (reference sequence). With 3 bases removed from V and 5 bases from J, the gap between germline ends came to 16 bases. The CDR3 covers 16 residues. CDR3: CATSSSYRDTNEKLFF. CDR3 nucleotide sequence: TGTGCCACCAGCAGCTCCTATAGGGATACGAATGAAAAACTGTTTTTT.

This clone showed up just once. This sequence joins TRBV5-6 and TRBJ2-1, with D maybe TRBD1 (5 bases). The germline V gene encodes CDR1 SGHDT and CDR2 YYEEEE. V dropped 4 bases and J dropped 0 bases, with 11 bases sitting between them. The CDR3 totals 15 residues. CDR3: CASSNRFYSYNEQFF. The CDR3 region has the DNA TGTGCCAGCAGCAACAGGTTTTACTCCTACAATGAGCAGTTCTTC.

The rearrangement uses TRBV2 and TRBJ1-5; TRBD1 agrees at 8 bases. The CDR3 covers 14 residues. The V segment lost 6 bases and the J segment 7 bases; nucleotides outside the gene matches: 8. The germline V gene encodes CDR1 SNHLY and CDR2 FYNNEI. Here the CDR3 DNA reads TGTGCCAGCAGCCCCGACAGGGGTAGCCAGCCCCAGCATTTT. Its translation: CASSPDRGSQPQHF.

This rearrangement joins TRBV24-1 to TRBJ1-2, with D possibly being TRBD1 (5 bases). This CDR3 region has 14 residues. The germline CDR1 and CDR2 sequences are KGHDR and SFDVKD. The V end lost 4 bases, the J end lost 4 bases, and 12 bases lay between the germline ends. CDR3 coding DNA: TGTGCCACCAGTGACTCCGGGACCTTCTATGGCTACACCTTC. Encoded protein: CATSDSGTFYGYTF.

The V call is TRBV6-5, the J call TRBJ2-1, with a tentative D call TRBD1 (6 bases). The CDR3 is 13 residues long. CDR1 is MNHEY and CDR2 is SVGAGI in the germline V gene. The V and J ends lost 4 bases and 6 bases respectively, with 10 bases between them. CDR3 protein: CASSFSRGNEQFF. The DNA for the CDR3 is TGTGCCAGCAGTTTCTCCAGGGGCAATGAGCAGTTCTTC.

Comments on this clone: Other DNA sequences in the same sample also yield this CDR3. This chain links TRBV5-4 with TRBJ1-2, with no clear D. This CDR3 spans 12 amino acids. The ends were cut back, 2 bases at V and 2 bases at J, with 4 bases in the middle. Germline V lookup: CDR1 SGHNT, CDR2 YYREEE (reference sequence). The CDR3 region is CASSLANYGYTF. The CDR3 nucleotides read TGTGCCAGCAGCTTAGCCAACTATGGCTACACCTTC.

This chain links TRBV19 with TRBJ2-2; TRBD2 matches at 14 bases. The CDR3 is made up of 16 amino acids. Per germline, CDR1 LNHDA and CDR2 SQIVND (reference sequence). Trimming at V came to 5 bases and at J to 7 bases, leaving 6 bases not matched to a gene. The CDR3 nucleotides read TGTGCCAGTAGTCCTAGACTAGCGGGGGGGCTCGGGGAGCTGTTTTTT. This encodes CASSPRLAGGLGELFF.

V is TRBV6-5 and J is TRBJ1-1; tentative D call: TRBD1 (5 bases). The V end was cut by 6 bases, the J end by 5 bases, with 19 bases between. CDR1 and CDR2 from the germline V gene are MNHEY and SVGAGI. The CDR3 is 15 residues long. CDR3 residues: CASSAFAGAGTEAFF. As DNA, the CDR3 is TGTGCCAGCAGCGCCTTCGCTGGGGCGGGGACTGAAGCTTTCTTT.

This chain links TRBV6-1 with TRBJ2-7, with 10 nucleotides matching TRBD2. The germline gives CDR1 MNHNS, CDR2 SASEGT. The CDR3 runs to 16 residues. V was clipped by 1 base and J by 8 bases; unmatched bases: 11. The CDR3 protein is CASSEGHGLAVLQQYF. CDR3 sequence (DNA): TGTGCCAGCAGTGAAGGGCATGGACTAGCGGTATTGCAGCAGTACTTC.

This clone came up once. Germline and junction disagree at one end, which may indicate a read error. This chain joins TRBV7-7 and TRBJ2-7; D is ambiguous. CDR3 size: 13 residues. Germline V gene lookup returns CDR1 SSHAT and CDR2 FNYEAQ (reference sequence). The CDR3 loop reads CASSLATNYEQYF. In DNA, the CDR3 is TGTGCTAGCAGCTTAGCCACAAACTACGAGCAGTACTTC.

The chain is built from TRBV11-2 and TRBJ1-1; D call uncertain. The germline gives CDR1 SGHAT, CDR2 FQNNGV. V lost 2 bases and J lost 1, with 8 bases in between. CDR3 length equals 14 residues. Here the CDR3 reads CASSLRLTNTEAFF. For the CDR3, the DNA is TGTGCCAGCAGCTTAAGGTTGACGAACACTGAAGCTTTCTTT.

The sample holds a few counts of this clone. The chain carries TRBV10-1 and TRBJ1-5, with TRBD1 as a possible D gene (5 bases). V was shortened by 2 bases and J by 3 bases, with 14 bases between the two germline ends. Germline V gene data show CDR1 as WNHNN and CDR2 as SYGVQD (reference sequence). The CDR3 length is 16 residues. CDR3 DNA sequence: TGCGCCAGCAGTGAGGGGACCGCTTTCATCAATCAGCCCCAGCATTTT. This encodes CASSEGTAFINQPQHF.

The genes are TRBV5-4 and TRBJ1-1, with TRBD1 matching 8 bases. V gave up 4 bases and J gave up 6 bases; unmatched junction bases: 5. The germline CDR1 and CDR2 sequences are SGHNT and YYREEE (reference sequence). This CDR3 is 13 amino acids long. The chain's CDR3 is CASSDRGAAEAFF. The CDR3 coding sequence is TGTGCCAGCAGCGACAGGGGTGCGGCTGAAGCTTTCTTT.

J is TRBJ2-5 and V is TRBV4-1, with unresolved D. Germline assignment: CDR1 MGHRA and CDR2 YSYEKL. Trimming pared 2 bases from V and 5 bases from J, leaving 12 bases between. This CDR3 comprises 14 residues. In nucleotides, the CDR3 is TGCGCCAGCAGCCAAACGGTTCTAGTGGAGACCCAGTACTTC. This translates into CASSQTVLVETQYF.

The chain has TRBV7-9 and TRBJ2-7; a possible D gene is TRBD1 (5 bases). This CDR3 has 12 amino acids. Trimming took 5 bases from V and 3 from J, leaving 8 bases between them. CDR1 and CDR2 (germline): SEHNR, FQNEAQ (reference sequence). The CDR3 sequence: CASSMGLYEQYF. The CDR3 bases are TGTGCCAGCAGCATGGGGCTCTACGAGCAGTACTTC.

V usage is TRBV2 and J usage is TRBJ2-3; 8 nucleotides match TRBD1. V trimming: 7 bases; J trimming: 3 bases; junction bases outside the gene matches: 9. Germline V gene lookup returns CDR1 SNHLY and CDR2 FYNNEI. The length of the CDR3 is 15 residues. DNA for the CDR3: TGTGCCAGCAAAGCGACAGGGGTAGTGACAGATACGCAGTATTTT. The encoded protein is CASKATGVVTDTQYF. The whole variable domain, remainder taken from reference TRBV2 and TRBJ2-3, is EPEVTQTPSHQVTQMGQEVILRCVPISNHLYFYWYRQILGQKVEFLVSFYNNEISEKSEIFDDQFSVERPDGSNFTLKIRSTKLEDSAMYFCASKATGVVTDTQYFGPGTRLTVL.

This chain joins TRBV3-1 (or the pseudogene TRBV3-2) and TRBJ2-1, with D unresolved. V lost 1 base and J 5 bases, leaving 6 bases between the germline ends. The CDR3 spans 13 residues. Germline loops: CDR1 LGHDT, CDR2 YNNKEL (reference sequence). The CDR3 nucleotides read TGTGCCAGCAGCCAAGTGACGCACAATGAGCAGTTCTTC. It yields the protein CASSQVTHNEQFF.

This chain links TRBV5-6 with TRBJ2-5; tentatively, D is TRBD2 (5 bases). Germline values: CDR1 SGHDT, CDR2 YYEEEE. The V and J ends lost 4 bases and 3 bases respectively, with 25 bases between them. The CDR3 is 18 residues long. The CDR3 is CASSPTASIAIMKETQYF. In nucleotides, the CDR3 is TGTGCCAGCAGCCCGACGGCTAGCATCGCGATAATGAAAGAGACCCAGTACTTC.

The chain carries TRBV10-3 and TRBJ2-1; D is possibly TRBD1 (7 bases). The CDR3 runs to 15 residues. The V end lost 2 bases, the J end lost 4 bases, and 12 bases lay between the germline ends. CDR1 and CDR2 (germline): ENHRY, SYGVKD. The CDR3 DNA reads TGTGCCATCAGTGAGGGAGGGGGCCGTTACAATGAGCAGTTCTTC. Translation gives CAISEGGGRYNEQFF.

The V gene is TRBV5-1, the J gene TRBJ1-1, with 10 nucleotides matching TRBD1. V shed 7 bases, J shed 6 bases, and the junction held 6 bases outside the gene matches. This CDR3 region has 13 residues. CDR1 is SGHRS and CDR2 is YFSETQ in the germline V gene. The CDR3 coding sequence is TGCGCCAGCCCCGAGGACAGGGGGGCTGAAGCTTTCTTT. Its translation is CASPEDRGAEAFF.

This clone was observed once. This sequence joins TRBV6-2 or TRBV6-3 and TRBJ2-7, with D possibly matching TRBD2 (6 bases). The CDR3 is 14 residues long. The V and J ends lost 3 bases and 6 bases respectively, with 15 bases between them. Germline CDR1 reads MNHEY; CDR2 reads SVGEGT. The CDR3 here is CASSYPSALGEQYF. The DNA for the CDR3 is TGTGCCAGCAGTTATCCTAGCGCTTTAGGCGAGCAGTACTTC.

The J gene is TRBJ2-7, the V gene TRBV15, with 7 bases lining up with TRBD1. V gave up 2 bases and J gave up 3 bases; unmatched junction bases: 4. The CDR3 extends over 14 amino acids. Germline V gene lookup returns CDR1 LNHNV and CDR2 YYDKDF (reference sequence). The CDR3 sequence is CATSRPGQNYEQYF. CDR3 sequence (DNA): TGTGCCACCAGCAGACCGGGACAGAACTACGAGCAGTACTTC.

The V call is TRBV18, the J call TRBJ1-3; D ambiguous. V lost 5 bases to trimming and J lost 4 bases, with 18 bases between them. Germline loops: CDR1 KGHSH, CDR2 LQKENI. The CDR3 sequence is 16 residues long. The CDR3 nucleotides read TGTGCCAGCTCAACGGGGAACGGTCATAAGGGAAACACCATATATTTT. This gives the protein CASSTGNGHKGNTIYF.

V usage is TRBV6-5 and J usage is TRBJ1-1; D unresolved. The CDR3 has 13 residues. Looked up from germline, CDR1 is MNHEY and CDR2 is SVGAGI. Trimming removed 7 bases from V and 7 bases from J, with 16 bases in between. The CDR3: CASTESVGREAFF. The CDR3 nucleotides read TGTGCCAGCACCGAATCAGTCGGTCGTGAAGCTTTCTTT.

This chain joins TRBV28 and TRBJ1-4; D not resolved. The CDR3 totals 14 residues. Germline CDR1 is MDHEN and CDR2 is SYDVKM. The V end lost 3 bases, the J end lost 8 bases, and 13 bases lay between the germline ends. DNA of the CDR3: TGTGCCAGCAGTTTTGGTATCCGGGCGGAAAAACTGTTTTTT. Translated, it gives CASSFGIRAEKLFF. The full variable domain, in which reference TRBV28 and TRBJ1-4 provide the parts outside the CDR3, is DVKVTQSSRYLVKRTGEKVFLECVQDMDHENMFWYRQDPGLGLRLIYFSYDVKMKEKGDIPEGYSVSREKKERFSLILESASTNQTSMYLCASSFGIRAEKLFFGSGTQLSVL.